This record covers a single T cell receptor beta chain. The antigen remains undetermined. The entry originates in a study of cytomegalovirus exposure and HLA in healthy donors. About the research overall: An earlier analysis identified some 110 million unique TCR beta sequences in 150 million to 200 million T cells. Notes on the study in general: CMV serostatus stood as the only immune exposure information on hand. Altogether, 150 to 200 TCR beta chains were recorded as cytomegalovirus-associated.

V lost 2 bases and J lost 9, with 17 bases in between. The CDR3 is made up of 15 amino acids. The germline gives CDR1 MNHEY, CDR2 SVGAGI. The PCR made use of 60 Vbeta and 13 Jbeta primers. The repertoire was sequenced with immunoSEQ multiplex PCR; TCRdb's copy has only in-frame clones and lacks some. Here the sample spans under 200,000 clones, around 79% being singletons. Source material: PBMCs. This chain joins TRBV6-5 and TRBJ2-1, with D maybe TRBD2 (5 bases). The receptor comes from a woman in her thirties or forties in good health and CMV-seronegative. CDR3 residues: CASSYGPGSMGEQFF. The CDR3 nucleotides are TGTGCCAGCAGTTACGGACCGGGAAGCATGGGTGAGCAGTTCTTC.